A single sample is the source of the 24 T cell receptor beta chains below, sequenced in a study of blood T cell repertoires in COVID-19. Clones were sequenced by immunoSEQ multiplex PCR, and TCRdb holds only the in-frame ones, with some missing. The sample consists of approximately 120,000 clones, around 86% of them appearing once. The source material was peripheral blood. All receptors derive from a human donor in a cohort sampled during active COVID-19.

The chain recombines TRBV11-2 with TRBJ2-1; no firm D call. Trimming removed 6 bases from V and 0 bases from J, with 12 bases in between. The germline V gene has CDR1 SGHAT and CDR2 FQNNGV. This CDR3 comprises 15 residues. In DNA, the CDR3 is TGTGCCAGCAGACCTCGGGTATACTCCTACAATGAGCAGTTCTTC. Protein sequence: CASRPRVYSYNEQFF.

The rearrangement uses TRBV15 and TRBJ2-1; TRBD2 matches 7 bases. Trimming cost V 2 bases and J 7 bases; bases outside gene matches: 14. This CDR3 spans 17 amino acids. CDR1 is LNHNV, CDR2 YYDKDF, per germline (reference sequence). CDR3 sequence reads: CATSRKRASGGGNEQFF. As DNA, the CDR3 is TGTGCCACCAGCAGAAAAAGGGCTAGCGGAGGAGGGAATGAGCAGTTCTTC.

This chain connects TRBV7-3 to TRBJ2-1, with D possibly being TRBD2 (6 bases). The V end lost 6 bases, the J end lost 2 bases, and 11 bases lay between the germline ends. The germline CDR1 and CDR2 sequences are SGHTA and FQGTGA. The CDR3 covers 14 residues. The CDR3 nucleotides are TGTGCCAGCAGTTATGGCGGGGCCTACAATGAGCAGTTCTTC. Protein sequence: CASSYGGAYNEQFF.

The chain links TRBV28 to TRBJ1-6, with 7 bases identical to TRBD1. J lost 7 bases, V lost 6 bases, and 12 bases had no gene match. The CDR3 sequence is 16 residues long. Looked up from germline, CDR1 is MDHEN and CDR2 is SYDVKM. CDR3 sequence: CASRLRPGTANSPLHF. The CDR3 DNA is TGTGCCAGCAGGCTAAGACCCGGGACAGCGAATTCACCCCTCCACTTT.

The J gene is TRBJ1-3, the V gene TRBV7-2, with D perhaps matching TRBD1 (5 bases). The CDR3 spans 15 residues. Germline CDR1 and CDR2: SGHTA and FQGNSA. V was cut by 1 base and J by 2 bases, with 9 bases left in between. Here the CDR3 DNA reads TGTGCCAGCAGCTTAGTAGGAGGGGCTGGAAACACCATATATTTT. Its translation is CASSLVGGAGNTIYF.

The V call is TRBV7-3, the J call TRBJ2-5, with 11 bases matching TRBD1. The CDR3 runs 16 residues. V lost 5 bases, J lost 2 bases, and 7 bases stayed unmatched. The germline V gene has CDR1 SGHTA and CDR2 FQGTGA. In DNA form, the CDR3 reads TGTGCCAGCAGCCTCGGGACAGGGGGAGGGCAAGAGACCCAGTACTTC. Translating gives CASSLGTGGGQETQYF.

V is TRBV30 and J is TRBJ2-2; D call uncertain. Trimming pared 4 bases from V and 5 bases from J, leaving 14 bases between. There are 14 residues in the CDR3. The germline CDR1 and CDR2 sequences are GTSNPN and SVGIG (reference sequence). CDR3 in amino acids: CAWNRGMRTGELFF. CDR3 nucleotide sequence: TGTGCCTGGAATAGAGGAATGCGGACCGGGGAGCTGTTTTTT.

The V call is TRBV6-5, the J call TRBJ2-5, with 10 nucleotides matching TRBD1. This CDR3 contains 15 residues. The V and J ends lost 6 bases and 5 bases, in that order; junction bases with no gene match: 9. The germline V gene has CDR1 MNHEY and CDR2 SVGAGI. The CDR3 DNA follows: TGTGCCAGCAGCCCCCCGGACAGGGGGTCGGAGACCCAGTACTTC. The encoded protein is CASSPPDRGSETQYF.

This chain uses TRBV6-5 with TRBJ2-6; the D is unclear. Germline V gene lookup returns CDR1 MNHEY and CDR2 SVGAGI. The V end lost 5 bases, the J end lost 0 bases, and 8 bases lay between the germline ends. The CDR3 runs to 15 residues. The DNA for the CDR3 is TGTGCCAGCAGTCAGGCGAGCTCTGGGGCCAACGTCCTGACTTTC. Protein: CASSQASSGANVLTF.

The CDR3 coding sequence is TGTGCCAGCGAAGACAGGGGGCAGACAGATACGCAGTATTTT. It is translated as CASEDRGQTDTQYF. This chain connects TRBV19 to TRBJ2-3; 10 bases align to TRBD1. Unmatched junction bases numbered 6, after V lost 9 bases and J lost 3 bases. The V gene's germline CDR1 is LNHDA and CDR2 SQIVND (reference sequence). The CDR3 totals 14 residues. Full variable domain (remainder filled in from reference TRBV19 and TRBJ2-3): DGGITQSPKYLFRKEGQNVTLSCEQNLNHDAMYWYRQDPGQGLRLIYYSQIVNDFQKGDIAEGYSVSREKKESFPLTVTSAQKNPTAFYLCASEDRGQTDTQYFGPGTRLTVL.

The V and J genes are TRBV12-5 and TRBJ2-7, with D possibly being TRBD1 (5 bases). Germline V gene data show CDR1 as LGHNT and CDR2 as FRNRAP. The V end lost 4 bases, the J end lost 4 bases, and 8 bases lay between the germline ends. This CDR3 has 12 residues. The CDR3 DNA reads as TGTGCTAGTGGTTCACAGGAGTACGAGCAGTACTTC. It is translated as CASGSQEYEQYF.

The chain is built from TRBV19 and TRBJ2-2; TRBD1 matches at 9 bases. From germline, CDR1 is LNHDA and CDR2 SQIVND (reference sequence). The CDR3 consists of 15 residues. The V and J ends lost 4 bases and 4 bases, in that order; junction bases with no gene match: 4. The CDR3 DNA reads as TGTGCCAGTAGTACAGGACAGGGGTTCACCGGGGAGCTGTTTTTT. Translation: CASSTGQGFTGELFF.

This rearrangement joins TRBV28 to TRBJ2-3, with D possibly being TRBD2 (7 bases). V lost 1 base and J lost 1, with 12 bases in between. The V gene's germline CDR1 is MDHEN and CDR2 SYDVKM. This CDR3 has 16 amino acids. The CDR3 loop is CASSLSAGAGTDTQYF. CDR3 DNA: TGTGCCAGCAGTTTATCCGCGGGGGCAGGCACAGATACGCAGTATTTT. Filled out from reference TRBV28 and TRBJ2-3, the complete variable domain reads DVKVTQSSRYLVKRTGEKVFLECVQDMDHENMFWYRQDPGLGLRLIYFSYDVKMKEKGDIPEGYSVSREKKERFSLILESASTNQTSMYLCASSLSAGAGTDTQYFGPGTRLTVL.

The genes are TRBV11-2 and TRBJ2-7; 7 bases match TRBD1. Germline lookup yields CDR1 SGHAT and CDR2 FQNNGV. The junction had 6 bases not matched to a gene; V was cut back by 3 bases and J by 4 bases. This CDR3 contains 14 residues. The CDR3 bases are TGTGCCAGCAGCTTTGGGACAGAACCGTACGAGCAGTACTTC. This gives the protein CASSFGTEPYEQYF. The entire variable domain, with the rest obtained from reference TRBV11-2 and TRBJ2-7, is as follows: EAGVAQSPRYKIIEKRQSVAFWCNPISGHATLYWYQQILGQGPKLLIQFQNNGVVDDSQLPKDRFSAERLKGVDSTLKIQPAKLEDSAVYLCASSFGTEPYEQYFGPGTRLTVT.

Only a few counts were recorded for this clone. The same CDR3 is also encoded by other DNA sequences in this sample. This rearrangement joins TRBV5-1 to TRBJ2-7, with D possibly being TRBD1 (6 bases). The germline gives CDR1 SGHRS, CDR2 YFSETQ. V lost 3 bases and J lost 3, with 7 bases in between. The CDR3 spans 12 residues. CDR3 coding DNA: TGCGCCAGCAGCTCACAGGGCTACGAGCAGTACTTC. It translates to CASSSQGYEQYF.

The rearrangement uses TRBV29-1 and TRBJ2-3, with D tentatively TRBD2 (7 bases). Germline lookup yields CDR1 SQVTM and CDR2 ANQGSEA. The CDR3 consists of 16 residues. V was pared by 6 bases and J by 1 base, with 20 bases between. DNA of the CDR3: TGCAGCGTCCACCAACAGGGAGGGGTGCGCACAGATACGCAGTATTTT. This encodes CSVHQQGGVRTDTQYF.

The rearrangement uses TRBV7-2 and TRBJ2-7, with D maybe TRBD1 (5 bases). CDR3 length: 14 residues. The V end lost 5 bases, the J end lost 7 bases, and 18 bases lay between the germline ends. The germline V gene encodes CDR1 SGHTA and CDR2 FQGNSA. The CDR3 loop is CASSPRPQGWEQYF. CDR3 in DNA: TGTGCCAGCAGCCCCCGGCCTCAGGGATGGGAGCAGTACTTC.

V is TRBV19 and J is TRBJ2-5; 9 nucleotides line up with TRBD1. Germline-derived CDR1 and CDR2 are LNHDA and SQIVND (reference sequence). The V gene end was trimmed by 3 bases and the J gene end by 4 bases; junction bases not matched to a gene: 0. The CDR3 is 13 residues long. The CDR3 DNA follows: TGTGCCAGTAGTATGGACAGGGGAGAGACCCAGTACTTC. Protein: CASSMDRGETQYF.

Here the CDR3 DNA reads TGTGCCAGCAGCCCCACAGAGAACACTGAAGCTTTCTTT. Amino acid sequence: CASSPTENTEAFF. The chain couples TRBV27 to TRBJ1-1; D is unclear. The CDR3 has 13 amino acids. From germline, CDR1 is MNHEY and CDR2 SMNVEV (reference sequence). Trimming pared 6 bases from V and 1 base from J, leaving 9 bases between.

This chain joins TRBV29-1 and TRBJ2-7; 12 positions match TRBD2. Germline V lookup: CDR1 SQVTM, CDR2 ANQGSEA. There are 16 residues in the CDR3. With 4 bases clipped from V and 7 bases from J, the junction kept 14 bases outside the gene matches. The CDR3 sequence: CSVGHSMTSGRSEQYF. The DNA of the CDR3 is TGCAGCGTTGGCCACTCAATGACTAGCGGGAGATCGGAGCAGTACTTC.

The genes are TRBV20-1 and TRBJ2-2, with 7 bases identical to TRBD2. The junction had 4 bases not matched to a gene; V was cut back by 3 bases and J by 0 bases. This CDR3 region has 15 residues. CDR1 and CDR2 (germline): DFQATT, SNEGSKA (reference sequence). For the CDR3, the DNA is TGCAGTGCTAGTATAGCGGGCACGAACACCGGGGAGCTGTTTTTT. Its protein is CSASIAGTNTGELFF.

The chain uses TRBV25-1 and TRBJ2-5; D is possibly TRBD2 (6 bases). The CDR3 totals 16 residues. V was pared by 0 bases and J by 4 bases, with 15 bases between. CDR1 MGHDK and CDR2 SYGVNS come from the germline V gene. As DNA, the CDR3 is TGTGCCAGCAGTGAATATGGGGCTAGCGTCGGAGAGACCCAGTACTTC. Translating gives CASSEYGASVGETQYF.

This chain joins TRBV10-2 and TRBJ2-7; D is possibly TRBD1 (7 bases). Trimming took off 6 bases at V and 3 bases at J, with 15 bases between the two ends. This CDR3 spans 14 amino acids. Germline CDR1 WSHSY, CDR2 SAAADI. The DNA of the CDR3 is TGCGCCAGCAGAGACAGGGAGGTCATCTACGAGCAGTACTTC. This gives the protein CASRDREVIYEQYF.

The gene calls are TRBV2 and TRBJ1-2; D may be TRBD1 (6 bases). CDR1 and CDR2 (germline): SNHLY, FYNNEI. Deletions cut 8 bases from V and 2 bases from J, with 12 bases between. This CDR3 region has 13 residues. The CDR3 spells CASLPTGNYGYTF. The CDR3, as DNA: TGTGCCAGCCTGCCTACAGGGAACTATGGCTACACCTTC.